These 3 T cell receptor beta chains originate from one sample sequenced in a study of beta chain features in type 1 diabetes. The sequenced template was cDNA made from the entire isolated RNA. The table came from immunoSEQ multiplex PCR; TCRdb's copy has only in-frame clones and leaves some out. The table has approximately 240,000 clones, roughly 16% seen once. Their antigen targets remain unknown. Study outcomes and limitations: Moderately but significantly shorter TCRB CDR3s were found in Type 1 diabetes patients in all four CD4+ subsets.

Sequencing was performed on naive CD4+ T cells from blood. These receptors were obtained from a man aged 30 to 45 with type 1 diabetes.

This clone was observed a handful of times. The chain recombines TRBV19 with TRBJ2-1; possible D gene TRBD1, 5 bases. The CDR3 is made up of 13 amino acids. CDR1 LNHDA and CDR2 SQIVND come from the germline V gene (reference sequence). The germline V and J ends were trimmed by 5 bases and 4 bases, with 9 bases remaining between them. The CDR3 loop is CASSYRNYNEQFF. The CDR3 region has the DNA TGTGCCAGTAGTTACAGGAATTACAATGAGCAGTTCTTC.

The V and J genes are TRBV28 and TRBJ2-7; D is possibly TRBD1 (5 bases). The ends were cut back, 6 bases at V and 6 bases at J, with 12 bases in the middle. The length of the CDR3 is 12 residues. Germline V gene data show CDR1 as MDHEN and CDR2 as SYDVKM. The chain's CDR3 is CASRALGVEQYF. The CDR3 bases are TGTGCCAGCAGGGCCCTAGGGGTCGAGCAGTACTTC.

The rearrangement links TRBV14 to TRBJ2-4; the D gene is possibly TRBD1 (5 bases). Germline V gene sequence: CDR1 SGHDN, CDR2 FVKESK. The CDR3 consists of 13 residues. V dropped 4 bases and J dropped 7 bases, with 11 bases sitting between them. CDR3 sequence (DNA): TGTGCCAGCAGCCGGACCTCAGGGAACATTCAGTACTTC. The encoded protein is CASSRTSGNIQYF.